These T cell receptor beta chains were read from a single sample in a study of blood T cell repertoires in COVID-19. Data came from immunoSEQ multiplex PCR; TCRdb stores just in-frame clones and leaves some out. The data show hundreds of thousands of clones, around nine tenths seen once. Sequenced: PBMCs or T cells enriched from blood (not recorded which). Receptor source: a woman in her late teens or twenties who had been exposed to COVID-19. Both conserved end residues are part of each CDR3. Each record gives: clone size, J gene, D gene, V gene, CDR3 DNA, CDR3 protein. A D gene is named only where the DNA matches it firmly. A row's size may be missing; if present it is once, few, many or a size class.

- TRBJ1-2 - TRBV29-1 TGCAGCGTAACCGACGGGAGCTATGGCTACACCTTC CSVTDGSYGYTF
- TRBJ2-7 - TRBV7-9 TGTGCCAGCAGCTCGGGAGTTGAGCAGTACTTC CASSSGVEQYF
- TRBJ2-3 - TRBV20-1 TGCAGTGCTAGTCAAGCCCTAACGCAGTATTTT CSASQALTQYF
- TRBJ1-5 - TRBV28 TGTGCCAGCAGTTCCCCACCGGGTAGCAATCAGCCCCAGCATTTT CASSSPPGSNQPQHF
- TRBJ2-7 - TRBV5-1 TGCGCCAGCAGCTTGGGGGGGCCAGGCTCCTACGAGCAGTACTTC CASSLGGPGSYEQYF
- TRBJ1-6 - TRBV6-1 TGTGCCAGCAGTGAGTTGGGGGCGTCTAGTAATTCACCCCTCCACTTT CASSELGASSNSPLHF
few TRBJ1-4 - TRBV2 TGTGCCAGCAGTGAAGCGCTAGGTAATGAAAAACTGTTTTTT CASSEALGNEKLFF
- TRBJ1-1 - TRBV6-6 TGTGCCAGCAGGCAGGGGTCGGGCACTGAAGCTTTCTTT CASRQGSGTEAFF
- TRBJ2-2 TRBD1 TRBV19 TGTGCCAGTAGTGCGTGGACAGGGGGCGGCACCGGGGAGCTGTTTTTT CASSAWTGGGTGELFF
once TRBJ2-2 - TRBV7-9 TGTGCCAGCAGCCGGTCGTCTAGCTCAATGACCGGGGAGCTGTTTTTT CASSRSSSSMTGELFF
- TRBJ1-2 - TRBV27 TGTGCCAGCAGTTCTCTAAGAACAGGCGGCTACACCTTC CASSSLRTGGYTF
- TRBJ1-5 - TRBV9 TGTGCCAGCAGCCTAAGCGGGGGTTTGGGGCAGCCCCAGCATTTT CASSLSGGLGQPQHF
- TRBJ1-6 TRBD1 TRBV19 TGTGCCAGTATGGAAGGACAGGGTAGTTCACCCCTCCACTTT CASMEGQGSSPLHF
few TRBJ2-2 TRBD1 TRBV19 TGTGCCAGTAGCACGACGGGACAGTCAGGCACCGGGGAGCTGTTTTTT CASSTTGQSGTGELFF
- TRBJ1-5 TRBD1 TRBV18 TGTGCCAGCTCAGTCACAGGGGGCGCGGAACAGCCCCAGCATTTT CASSVTGGAEQPQHF
- TRBJ1-6 TRBD1 TRBV5-5 TGTGCCAGCAGCTTGGGACCGGGACAGAATAATTCACCCCTCCACTTT CASSLGPGQNNSPLHF
- TRBJ2-1 TRBD2 TRBV19 TGTGCCAGTAGCTCTAGCGGGTCCTACAATGAGCAGTTCTTC CASSSSGSYNEQFF
- TRBJ2-6 - TRBV28 TGTGCCAGCAGTTTTCACTCTGGGGCCAACGTCCTGACTTTC CASSFHSGANVLTF
- TRBJ2-6 - TRBV18 TGTGCCAGCCGACTTTCAAGAGCTGGGGCCAACGTCCTGACTTTC CASRLSRAGANVLTF
- TRBJ2-1 TRBD1 TRBV13 TGTGCCAGCAGCCGGGACAGGGGATACAATGAGCAGTTCTTC CASSRDRGYNEQFF
- TRBJ2-7 - TRBV6-5 TGTGCCAGCAGACCAAGGGACACCTCCTACGAGCAGTACTTC CASRPRDTSYEQYF
- TRBJ2-7 TRBD2 TRBV27 TGTGCCAGCAGTTCGAATGGGCTAGCGGTGAACTCCTACGAGCAGTACTTC CASSSNGLAVNSYEQYF
once TRBJ2-7 - TRBV7-2 TGTGCCAGCAGCTTAGTACCCAGGGGTTACGAGCAGTACTTC CASSLVPRGYEQYF
- TRBJ1-1 - TRBV7-2 TGTGCCAGCACGCCTAGTGGGGGCAAGACTGAAGCTTTCTTT CASTPSGGKTEAFF
- TRBJ2-7 TRBD2 TRBV19 TGTGCCAGTAGTCGGGGGGAGGCTGGCTACGAGCAGTACTTC CASSRGEAGYEQYF
- TRBJ2-3 TRBD1 TRBV5-1 TGCGCCAGCAGCCCAGACAGGGGTGGCACAGATACGCAGTATTTT CASSPDRGGTDTQYF
- TRBJ2-7 - TRBV15 TGTGCCACCAGCAGAGACTGGGACACAAGCGAGCAGTACTTC CATSRDWDTSEQYF
- TRBJ2-3 - TRBV2 TGTGCCAAAAGCTGGACGTCTGGAGGAGATACGCAGTATTTT CAKSWTSGGDTQYF
- TRBJ1-2 TRBD1 TRBV29-1 TGCAGCGTTGATGGGACAGCCGATTATGGCTACACCTTC CSVDGTADYGYTF
- TRBJ1-1 TRBD1 TRBV18 TGTGCCAGCTCACCAGGGGACAGTGGGACTGAAGCTTTCTTT CASSPGDSGTEAFF
once TRBJ2-7 TRBD1 TRBV6-6 TGTGCCAGCAGTTACCAGGACAGGCTTTCCTACGAGCAGTACTTC CASSYQDRLSYEQYF
few TRBJ1-6 - TRBV4-3 TGCGCCAGCAGCCAAGATTCGGCCGGGAATTCACCCCTCCACTTT CASSQDSAGNSPLHF
- TRBJ2-4 TRBD2 TRBV7-2 TGTGCCAGCAGCTTAGGTCCTAGCGGGGGGGCTGGAAACATTCAGTACTTC CASSLGPSGGAGNIQYF
- TRBJ2-3 - TRBV5-1 TGCGCCAGCAGCAGAAACAGGGAAACAGATACGCAGTATTTT CASSRNRETDTQYF
- TRBJ1-5 - TRBV6-5 TGTGCCAGCAATAACCGGGATCAGCCCCAGCATTTT CASNNRDQPQHF
- TRBJ2-3 - TRBV5-1 TGCGCCAGCAGCTTGGTTGCGGGGAGCACAGATACGCAGTATTTT CASSLVAGSTDTQYF
- TRBJ2-5 - TRBV28 TGTGCCAGCAGTTTTGAGGGGGGGAGAACCCAAGAGACCCAGTACTTC CASSFEGGRTQETQYF
- TRBJ2-1 TRBD2 TRBV28 TGTGCCAGCAGTCCCGGGACAGGACTAGCGGGGTCCTACAATGAGCAGTTCTTC CASSPGTGLAGSYNEQFF
- TRBJ2-3 TRBD2 TRBV2 TGTGCCAGCAGCCTAGCGGGCCCCCGGGGCACAGATACGCAGTATTTT CASSLAGPRGTDTQYF
- TRBJ1-1 TRBD1 TRBV19 TGTGCCAGTAGTATAATCCAGGACAGGGAGACTGAAGCTTTCTTT CASSIIQDRETEAFF
- TRBJ2-3 TRBD1 TRBV6-5 TGTGCCAGCAGGGAGGTACAGGGGGTAACAGATACGCAGTATTTT CASREVQGVTDTQYF
once TRBJ1-2 TRBD1 TRBV15 TGTGCCACCAGCAGTCCCCCAGACGACAGGGAAAATGGCTACACCTTC CATSSPPDDRENGYTF
- TRBJ2-1 - TRBV7-6 TGTGCCAGCAGCTTAGGTGCGGAGGGCCCTTACAATGAGCAGTTCTTC CASSLGAEGPYNEQFF
- TRBJ2-3 - TRBV28 TGTGCCAGCGGAGGGGGGGTCATGGATACGCAGTATTTT CASGGGVMDTQYF
once TRBJ2-1 TRBD2 TRBV2 TGTGCCAGGAAGCGGGAAACGGGTGAGCAGTTCTTC CARKRETGEQFF
- TRBJ1-5 - TRBV4-2 TGTGCCAGCAGCCAAGTAGCGGATAGCAATCAGCCCCAGCATTTT CASSQVADSNQPQHF
- TRBJ2-3 TRBD2 TRBV7-2 TGTGCCAGCAGCTACCCGGCGGGGGGTGCCACGCAGTATTTT CASSYPAGGATQYF
- TRBJ2-1 TRBD2 TRBV24-1 TGTGCCACCAGTGATCTGGGACTAAAGGATCCACTTGAGCAGTTCTTC CATSDLGLKDPLEQFF
- TRBJ2-1 TRBD2 TRBV5-8 TGTGCCAGCAGCTTACTAGCGGGCGTCTACAATGAGCAGTTCTTC CASSLLAGVYNEQFF
- TRBJ2-2 - TRBV28 TGTGCCAGCAGTTACGGGTCGAACACCGGGGAGCTGTTTTTT CASSYGSNTGELFF
- TRBJ1-3 - TRBV18 TGTGCCAGCTCCCTCGGGGGGTCTGGAAACACCATATATTTT CASSLGGSGNTIYF
- TRBJ1-2 TRBD1 TRBV7-9 TGTGCCAGCAGCCACGGGACAGGGGGGGCTGGCTACACCTTC CASSHGTGGAGYTF
- TRBJ1-3 - TRBV6-5 TGTGCCAGCAGCGGAGCTGGAAACACCATATATTTT CASSGAGNTIYF
once TRBJ2-7 - TRBV6-1 TGTGCCAGCAGTGAAGCGCTGCGGGGGCCCTACGAGCAGTACTTC CASSEALRGPYEQYF
- TRBJ2-5 - TRBV19 TGTGCCAGTAGTATAGGGCCTAGCGCAGAGACCCAGTACTTC CASSIGPSAETQYF
- TRBJ2-1 - TRBV27 TGTGCCAGCAGTTTCGCGGGGGCGCAGTTCTTC CASSFAGAQFF
- TRBJ2-1 TRBD1 TRBV5-1 TGCGCCAGCAGCTTGGCGTGGACAGGGGCTAATGAGCAGTTCTTC CASSLAWTGANEQFF